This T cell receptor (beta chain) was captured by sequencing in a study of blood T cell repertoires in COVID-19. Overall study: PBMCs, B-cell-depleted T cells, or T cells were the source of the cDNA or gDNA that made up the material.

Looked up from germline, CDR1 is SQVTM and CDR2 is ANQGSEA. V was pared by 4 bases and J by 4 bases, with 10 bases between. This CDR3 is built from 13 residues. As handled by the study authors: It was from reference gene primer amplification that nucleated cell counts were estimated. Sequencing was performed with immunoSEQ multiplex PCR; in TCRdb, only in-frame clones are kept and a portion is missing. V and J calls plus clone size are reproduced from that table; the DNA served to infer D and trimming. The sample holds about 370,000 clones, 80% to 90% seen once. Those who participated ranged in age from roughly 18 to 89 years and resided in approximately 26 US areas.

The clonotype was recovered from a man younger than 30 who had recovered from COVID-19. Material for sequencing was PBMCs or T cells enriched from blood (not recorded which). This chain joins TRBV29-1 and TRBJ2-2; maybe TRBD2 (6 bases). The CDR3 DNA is TGCAGCGTTGCGGGAGCGGGCACCGGGGAGCTGTTTTTT. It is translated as CSVAGAGTGELFF.